This T cell receptor beta chain was observed in a study of control samples from healthy donors and cancer patients. Generated by immunoSEQ multiplex PCR, the TCRdb table keeps only in-frame clones and is missing some. The sample holds fewer than 90,000 clones; 80% to 90% are singletons and the top ten take 1.9%. The germline V gene encodes CDR1 MGHRA and CDR2 YSYEKL. The CDR3 extends over 17 amino acids. Trimming shortened V by 0 bases and J by 0 bases, and 12 bases separated the two germline ends. This receptor was identified in a woman aged 55-69 years with head and neck cancer. The sample taken for sequencing was PBMCs. This sequence joins TRBV4-1 and TRBJ2-4; D perhaps matches TRBD1 (6 bases). The DNA for the CDR3 is TGCGCCAGCAGCCAAGATGGGGCACAGGGAGCCAAAAACATTCAGTACTTC. As protein: CASSQDGAQGAKNIQYF.